Presented here are 16 T cell receptor beta chains from one specimen sequenced in a study of OX40 agonist ivuxolimab in advanced cancers. Here immunoSEQ multiplex PCR was the method, and the copy in TCRdb shows in-frame clones only, minus some. The table lists about 77,000 clones, roughly 84% of them singletons. The sequencing here drew on CD4+ or CD8+ T cells sorted from blood, taken in a trial of the OX40 agonist ivuxolimab. The origin of the receptors is an adult with an advanced solid tumor such as melanoma, head and neck, liver or kidney cancer.

This clone was seen once. The chain uses TRBV27 and TRBJ1-6; D not certain. V dropped 5 bases and J dropped 1 base, with 9 bases sitting between them. Germline V gene lookup returns CDR1 MNHEY and CDR2 SMNVEV (reference sequence). This CDR3 has 15 amino acids. CDR3: CASSPLISYNSPLHF. The DNA of the CDR3 is TGTGCCAGCAGTCCGTTAATATCCTATAATTCACCCCTCCACTTT.

This sequence joins TRBV10-2 and TRBJ1-6, with TRBD1 as a possible D gene (5 bases). The CDR3 extends over 17 amino acids. With 3 bases removed from V and 0 bases from J, the gap between germline ends came to 12 bases. Germline values: CDR1 WSHSY, CDR2 SAAADI. The CDR3 bases are TGCGCCAGCAGTGAATCGGCAGGGAGCTCCTATAATTCACCCCTCCACTTT. Its protein is CASSESAGSSYNSPLHF.

This sequence joins TRBV19 and TRBJ2-2, with D unclear. V lost 4 bases to trimming and J lost 0 bases, with 6 bases between them. This CDR3 spans 14 amino acids. Germline CDR1 reads LNHDA; CDR2 reads SQIVND (reference sequence). The CDR3 spells CASSSLANTGELFF. For the CDR3, the DNA is TGTGCCAGTAGTAGCCTAGCGAACACCGGGGAGCTGTTTTTT.

The J gene is TRBJ2-7, the V gene TRBV2; no clear D gene. The ends were cut back, 9 bases at V and 0 bases at J, with 9 bases in the middle. Germline assignment: CDR1 SNHLY and CDR2 FYNNEI. The CDR3 length is 12 residues. The CDR3 loop reads CASRRSSYEQYF. The CDR3, as DNA: TGTGCCAGTCGTCGTAGCTCCTACGAGCAGTACTTC.

The chain uses TRBV28 and TRBJ2-2; TRBD1 might be the D (5 bases). V dropped 6 bases and J dropped 1 base, with 9 bases sitting between them. Germline V gene data show CDR1 as MDHEN and CDR2 as SYDVKM. CDR3 length: 14 amino acids. The chain's CDR3 is CASRPQGNTGELFF. In DNA form, the CDR3 reads TGTGCCAGCAGGCCTCAGGGGAACACCGGGGAGCTGTTTTTT.

This chain connects TRBV5-4 to TRBJ1-1; TRBD1 is a possible D gene (6 bases). Germline values: CDR1 SGHNT, CDR2 YYREEE (reference sequence). The length of the CDR3 is 14 residues. The V end lost 4 bases, the J end lost 5 bases, and 15 bases lay between the germline ends. For the CDR3, the DNA is TGTGCCAGCAGCATACAGGGTTTCGGTACTGAAGCTTTCTTT. This encodes CASSIQGFGTEAFF.

V gene TRBV9 combines with J gene TRBJ2-2, with 9 bases lining up with TRBD2. Looked up from germline, CDR1 is SGDLS and CDR2 is YYNGEE. V was clipped by 0 bases and J by 4 bases; unmatched bases: 1. This CDR3 is built from 15 residues. CDR3 amino acids: CASSVDSGGTGELFF. The CDR3, as DNA: TGTGCCAGCAGCGTAGATAGCGGGGGCACCGGGGAGCTGTTTTTT.

This clone is a singleton in its sample. The chain joins TRBV29-1 to TRBJ2-1, with no clear D. Trimming left V 3 bases short and J 3 bases short, with 6 bases between. CDR3 length: 12 residues. CDR1 SQVTM and CDR2 ANQGSEA come from the germline V gene. DNA for the CDR3: TGCAGCGTTGATAAAGACTACAATGAGCAGTTCTTC. This codes for CSVDKDYNEQFF.

The table lists this clone with a count of one. The CDR3 DNA is TGTGCCAGCAGCATCACTACAGGGGTTAGGATATATGAGCAGTTCTTC. It encodes CASSITTGVRIYEQFF. The chain joins TRBV7-3 to TRBJ2-1; 7 positions agree with TRBD1. Germline V gives CDR1 SGHTA, CDR2 FQGTGA. The CDR3 is made up of 16 amino acids. V lost 5 bases to trimming and J lost 8 bases; unmatched junction nucleotides: 15. The whole variable domain, filled in from reference TRBV7-3 and TRBJ2-1, reads GAGVSQTPSNKVTEKGKYVELRCDPISGHTALYWYRQSLGQGPEFLIYFQGTGAADDSGLPNDRFFAVRPEGSVSTLKIQRTERGDSAVYLCASSITTGVRIYEQFFGPGTRLTVL.

The chain carries TRBV28 and TRBJ2-7; D might be TRBD2 (5 bases). CDR1 and CDR2 (germline): MDHEN, SYDVKM. The CDR3 covers 12 residues. Trimming cost V 5 bases and J 4 bases, with 9 bases left between them. In DNA, the CDR3 is TGTGCCAGCAGTCGGGGTGGGTACGAGCAGTACTTC. Protein: CASSRGGYEQYF.

V usage is TRBV28 and J usage is TRBJ2-5, with 10 bases matching TRBD1. The J call may be wrong; the DNA end is better matched by TRBJ2-7. CDR1 MDHEN and CDR2 SYDVKM come from the germline V gene. The CDR3 loop spans 14 amino acids. CDR3: CASSSTGGVYEQYF. CDR3 sequence (DNA): TGTGCCAGCAGCTCGACAGGGGGCGTGTACGAGCAGTACTTC.

The chain combines TRBV6-6 with TRBJ2-7, with 13 bases matching TRBD2. This CDR3 region has 15 residues. Germline V gene data show CDR1 as MNHNY and CDR2 as SVGAGI (reference sequence). V gave up 6 bases and J gave up 3 bases; unmatched junction bases: 5. CDR3 sequence: CASRSRTSGGYEQYF. The CDR3 bases are TGTGCCAGCAGATCCCGGACTAGCGGGGGCTACGAGCAGTACTTC.

The V gene is TRBV28, the J gene TRBJ2-1; 7 bases agree with TRBD2. The V segment lost 6 bases and the J segment 0 bases; nucleotides outside the gene matches: 5. Looked up from germline, CDR1 is MDHEN and CDR2 is SYDVKM. CDR3 length: 15 residues. DNA of the CDR3: TGTGCCAGCAGGGGGGGGTCGGGCTCCTACAATGAGCAGTTCTTC. It yields the protein CASRGGSGSYNEQFF.

This chain uses TRBV13 with TRBJ2-7, with a tentative D call TRBD1 (7 bases). CDR3 length equals 18 residues. V lost 7 bases and J lost 4, with 29 bases in between. Germline CDR1 PRHDT, CDR2 FYEKMQ (reference sequence). CDR3 region: CASTIRNRGGTTLYEQYF. The CDR3 DNA is TGTGCCAGCACCATAAGAAACAGGGGCGGGACCACCCTTTACGAGCAGTACTTC.

The chain recombines TRBV5-1 with TRBJ1-4; D not resolved. Germline V CDR1 and CDR2: SGHRS, YFSETQ. There are 15 residues in the CDR3. V lost 0 bases and J 4 bases, leaving 10 bases between the germline ends. CDR3 sequence reads: CASSLALGSNEKLFF. CDR3 sequence (DNA): TGCGCCAGCAGCTTGGCCTTAGGGAGTAATGAAAAACTGTTTTTT.

The chain carries TRBV5-1 and TRBJ2-2; 8 bases are a match to TRBD2. This CDR3 region has 15 residues. V lost 4 bases to trimming and J lost 3 bases; unmatched junction nucleotides: 5. In germline, CDR1 is SGHRS, CDR2 YFSETQ. The CDR3 loop reads CASSPGGGYTGELFF. The DNA for the CDR3 is TGCGCCAGCAGCCCCGGCGGGGGGTACACCGGGGAGCTGTTTTTT.